This record concerns one TCR beta chain sequence. These data originate in a study of blood T cell repertoires in COVID-19. Study-level background: Sites across the United States, Italy and Spain contributed samples from acute and convalescent COVID-19. Sample material is recorded as cDNA or gDNA derived from T cells, B-cell-depleted T cells, or PBMCs.

In the original workflow: Amplification of reference gene primers was used by the study to estimate nucleated cell counts. Sequencing was performed with immunoSEQ multiplex PCR; in TCRdb, only in-frame clones are kept and a portion is missing. V and J calls and clone size are as listed in that table; D and trimming were resolved from the DNA. The profile covers about 46,000 clones, with about 89% appearing a single time and around a sixth taken by the ten largest. Germline V gene data show CDR1 as SGHTA and CDR2 as FQGNSA. The CDR3 covers 14 residues. V lost 2 bases to trimming and J lost 1 base, with 8 bases between them.

The TCR comes from a man in his sixties with active or convalescent COVID-19. Sample: peripheral blood. The chain carries TRBV7-2 and TRBJ2-5, with D unresolved. CDR3 nucleotides: TGTGCCAGCAGCTTAAGCCAGGCCCAAGAGACCCAGTACTTC. This encodes CASSLSQAQETQYF.